One and the same sample provided the 14 T cell receptor beta chains below, sequenced in a study of cytomegalovirus exposure and HLA in healthy donors. 60 Vbeta and 13 Jbeta primers were used in PCR. Measured with immunoSEQ multiplex PCR; TCRdb has only the in-frame clones, and not every one. The repertoire holds fewer than 140,000 clones, with around 82% as singletons. Sequencing used PBMCs. The receptors stem from a man aged 45 to 65 in good health and CMV-seronegative.

The CDR3 spells CASSYSGSPQHF. The DNA of the CDR3 is TGTGCCAGCAGTTACTCAGGATCGCCCCAGCATTTT. V and J are TRBV7-2 and TRBJ1-5, with no clear D. Trimming removed 6 bases from V and 9 bases from J, with 12 bases in between. The CDR3 length is 12 residues. CDR1 SGHTA and CDR2 FQGNSA come from the germline V gene. The whole variable domain, filled in from reference TRBV7-2 and TRBJ1-5, reads GAGVSQSPSNKVTEKGKDVELRCDPISGHTALYWYRQSLGQGLEFLIYFQGNSAPDKSGLPSDRFSAERTGGSVSTLTIQRTQQEDSAVYLCASSYSGSPQHFGDGTRLSIL.

The chain joins TRBV11-2 to TRBJ1-2; 9 nucleotides agree with TRBD1. The trim removed 5 bases at V and 8 bases at J, leaving 9 bases unmatched. The CDR3 sequence is 14 residues long. Germline CDR1 is SGHAT and CDR2 is FQNNGV. The CDR3 spells CASSTDRDRVGYTF. CDR3 in DNA: TGTGCCAGCAGCACTGACCGGGACAGGGTCGGCTACACCTTC.

This chain connects TRBV13 to TRBJ2-5; possible D gene TRBD2, 5 bases. CDR1 and CDR2 (germline): PRHDT, FYEKMQ (reference sequence). Trimming removed 2 bases at V and 5 bases at J, with 12 bases between. This CDR3 spans 14 amino acids. CDR3 sequence: CASSLSGNGETQYF. The CDR3 coding sequence is TGTGCCAGCAGCTTAAGCGGAAATGGGGAGACCCAGTACTTC.

The chain couples TRBV6-1 to TRBJ1-6, with D possibly being TRBD1 (6 bases). Per the germline V gene, CDR1 is MNHNS and CDR2 is SASEGT. This CDR3 spans 15 amino acids. V lost 7 bases to trimming and J lost 8 bases, with 18 bases between them. The CDR3 coding sequence is TGTGCCAGCATTATGAACGGGGCAGGGGATTCACCCCTCCACTTT. Its translation: CASIMNGAGDSPLHF.

The V gene is TRBV5-1, the J gene TRBJ2-1, with 7 bases fitting TRBD2. Germline values: CDR1 SGHRS, CDR2 YFSETQ. Trimming removed 4 bases from V and 0 bases from J; junction bases left unmatched: 4. The CDR3 runs to 15 residues. In nucleotides, the CDR3 is TGCGCCAGCAGCCCGGGGGGAAGCTCCTACAATGAGCAGTTCTTC. Encoded protein: CASSPGGSSYNEQFF.

The rearrangement joins TRBV5-1 to TRBJ2-1, with D possibly being TRBD2 (7 bases). The V gene lost 0 bases and the J gene lost 10 bases, with 14 bases spanning the gap. The CDR3 length is 14 residues. Germline CDR1 is SGHRS and CDR2 is YFSETQ. The CDR3 protein is CASSLAEGGGEQFF. CDR3 nucleotide sequence: TGCGCCAGCAGCTTGGCCGAGGGGGGAGGGGAGCAGTTCTTC.

The table lists this clone with a few counts. This chain connects TRBV30 to TRBJ1-1; D unresolved. Germline-derived CDR1 and CDR2 are GTSNPN and SVGIG (reference sequence). Trimming left V 5 bases short and J 1 base short, with 5 bases between. The CDR3 is 11 residues long. CDR3 amino acids: CAWERNTEAFF. As DNA, the CDR3 is TGTGCCTGGGAGAGGAACACTGAAGCTTTCTTT.

The V and J genes are TRBV30 and TRBJ2-1, with a tentative D call TRBD1 (5 bases). The CDR3 has 11 residues. V was shortened by 2 bases and J by 9 bases, with 8 bases between the two germline ends. In germline, CDR1 is GTSNPN, CDR2 SVGIG (reference sequence). DNA for the CDR3: TGTGCCTGGAGTAGGCAGGGTGAGCAGTTCTTC. It specifies CAWSRQGEQFF.

The chain uses TRBV9 and TRBJ2-7; D might be TRBD1 (6 bases). The CDR3 has 14 amino acids. CDR1 and CDR2 (germline): SGDLS, YYNGEE. The V end lost 4 bases, the J end lost 5 bases, and 16 bases lay between the germline ends. The CDR3 sequence: CASSPRTVFDEQYF. The CDR3 DNA reads as TGTGCCAGCAGCCCCCGGACAGTTTTTGACGAGCAGTACTTC.

V and J are TRBV6-6 and TRBJ2-5; no clear D gene. Between the trimmed V and J ends, which lost 2 bases and 3 bases, there was a span of 7 bases. Germline CDR1 reads MNHNY; CDR2 reads SVGAGI (reference sequence). CDR3 size: 13 residues. The CDR3 nucleotides read TGTGCCAGCAGTTACGCGGAAAAAGAGACCCAGTACTTC. This sequence encodes CASSYAEKETQYF.

This sequence joins TRBV6-1 and TRBJ1-5, with D perhaps matching TRBD1 (5 bases). CDR3 size: 13 residues. Between the trimmed V and J ends, which lost 8 bases and 5 bases, there was a span of 13 bases. Germline CDR1 and CDR2: MNHNS and SASEGT. CDR3 sequence (DNA): TGTGCCAGCCTAGGGGCGGTGTATCAGCCCCAGCATTTT. Its translation is CASLGAVYQPQHF.

This clone was found a few times. The genes are TRBV6-5 and TRBJ1-2; 7 positions agree with TRBD1. Trimming at V came to 6 bases and at J to 8 bases, leaving 12 bases not matched to a gene. This CDR3 spans 14 amino acids. The V gene's germline CDR1 is MNHEY and CDR2 SVGAGI. CDR3 sequence reads: CASRPWDSLKGYTF. The CDR3 region has the DNA TGTGCCAGCAGGCCCTGGGACAGCCTGAAAGGCTACACCTTC.

For the CDR3, the DNA is TGTGCCAGCGGGGACAGGACTCCAACCCCTGGGGCCAACGTCCTGACTTTC. Its protein is CASGDRTPTPGANVLTF. The chain has TRBV27 and TRBJ2-6; 8 bases fit TRBD1. With V trimmed by 8 bases and J by 2 bases, 11 bases remained unmatched. This CDR3 spans 17 amino acids. Germline values: CDR1 MNHEY, CDR2 SMNVEV (reference sequence). Drawing the rest from reference TRBV27 and TRBJ2-6, the complete variable domain is EAQVTQNPRYLITVTGKKLTVTCSQNMNHEYMSWYRQDPGLGLRQIYYSMNVEVTDKGDVPEGYKVSRKEKRNFPLILESPSPNQTSLYFCASGDRTPTPGANVLTFGAGSRLTVL.

As DNA, the CDR3 is TGCGCCAGCAGCCAAGATAGGGGTCAATCAGGCACGCAGTATTTT. Amino acid sequence: CASSQDRGQSGTQYF. The chain is built from TRBV4-1 and TRBJ2-3; a weak D match, TRBD1 (5 bases). V was cut by 0 bases and J by 9 bases, with 16 bases left in between. Germline V lookup: CDR1 MGHRA, CDR2 YSYEKL. The CDR3 runs 15 residues.